This T cell receptor beta chain was sequenced during a study of post-analysis software for immune sequencing data. Study summary: Progressive-relapsing, secondary progressive and relapsing-remitting multiple sclerosis were among the disease courses included.

cDNA libraries for TCR beta contained unique molecular identifiers. T cells numbering about 0.85 to 11 million yielded cDNA molecules that totaled approximately 500,000. TCRdb used MiXCR to reprocess the PCR reads, holding one entry per CDR3 protein. The sample has 750,000 to 950,000 distinct CDR3 sequences, 35% to 55% seen once. Findings and limits, study-wide: Compared with controls, patients showed significantly lower normalized Chao1 diversity. There were roughly five TRBV segments more frequent in patients than controls, and TRBV5-6, TRBV5-1 and TRBV20-1 were among them.

V lost 6 bases and J 1 base, leaving 12 bases between the germline ends. CDR3 length: 13 amino acids. Germline V lookup: CDR1 DFQATT, CDR2 SNEGSKA (reference sequence). Turning to this clonotype: No antigen is known for it.

This TCR came from a girl aged 5 to 17 with multiple sclerosis. Source material: blood. J is TRBJ1-2 and V is TRBV20-1, with a weak D call TRBD1 (6 bases). Written as DNA, the CDR3 is TGCAGTGCCCCGGGGGCCCTTAACTATGGCTACACCTTC. This sequence encodes CSAPGALNYGYTF.